This TCR beta chain came from a study of T and B cells in COVID-19 patients. About the study: Peripheral blood came from COVID-19 patients with active infection or after recovery. Study results and limitations: There were 2,000 to 3,000 TCR clusters exclusive to the recovered cohort, fewer than 35 with low generation probability.

This clonotype turned up a few times. The antigen is not known. Multiplex PCR with BIOMED2 TRB-A/B primer pools amplified TRB rearrangements. A single record per CDR3 protein comes from TCRdb applying MiXCR to the multiplex PCR reads. The repertoire has 20,000 to 30,000 distinct CDR3 sequences, over 25% of them found once; the top ten carry about 1.5%. Blood genomic DNA input for TRB amplification was 250-500 ng. Germline V CDR1 and CDR2: KGHDR, SFDVKD. Trimming took 3 bases from V and 3 from J, leaving 7 bases between them. The CDR3 runs 14 residues. The clonotype comes from a human donor who had recovered from COVID-19. The material sequenced was blood. The chain carries TRBV24-1 and TRBJ2-2, with a tentative D call TRBD2 (5 bases). CDR3 region: CATSDTRDTGELFF. Written as DNA, the CDR3 is TGTGCCACCAGTGATACGCGGGACACCGGGGAGCTGTTTTTT.